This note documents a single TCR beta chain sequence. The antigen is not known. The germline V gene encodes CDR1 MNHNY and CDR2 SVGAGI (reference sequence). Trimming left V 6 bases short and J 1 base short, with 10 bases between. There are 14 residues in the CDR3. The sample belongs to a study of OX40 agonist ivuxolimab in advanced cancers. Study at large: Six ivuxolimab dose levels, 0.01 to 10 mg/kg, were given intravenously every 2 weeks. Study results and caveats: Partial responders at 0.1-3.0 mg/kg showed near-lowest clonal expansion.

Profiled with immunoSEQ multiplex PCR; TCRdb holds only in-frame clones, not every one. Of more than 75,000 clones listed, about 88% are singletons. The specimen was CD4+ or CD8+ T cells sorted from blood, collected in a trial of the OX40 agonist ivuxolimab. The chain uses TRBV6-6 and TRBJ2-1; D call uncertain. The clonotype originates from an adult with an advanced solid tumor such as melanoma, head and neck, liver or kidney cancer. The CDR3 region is CASSPLGSYNEQFF. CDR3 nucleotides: TGTGCCAGCAGCCCCCTGGGGTCCTACAATGAGCAGTTCTTC.